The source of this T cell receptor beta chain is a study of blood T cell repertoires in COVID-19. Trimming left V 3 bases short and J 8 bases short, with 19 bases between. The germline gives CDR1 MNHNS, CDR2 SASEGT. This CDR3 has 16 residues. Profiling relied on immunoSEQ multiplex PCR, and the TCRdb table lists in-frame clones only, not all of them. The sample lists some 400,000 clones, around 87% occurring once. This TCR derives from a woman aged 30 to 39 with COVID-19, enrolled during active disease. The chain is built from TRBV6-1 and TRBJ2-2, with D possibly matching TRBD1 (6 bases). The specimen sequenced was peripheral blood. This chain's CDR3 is CASSDSRTANRGELFF. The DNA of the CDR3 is TGTGCCAGCAGTGATTCTCGGACAGCGAACAGGGGGGAGCTGTTTTTT.